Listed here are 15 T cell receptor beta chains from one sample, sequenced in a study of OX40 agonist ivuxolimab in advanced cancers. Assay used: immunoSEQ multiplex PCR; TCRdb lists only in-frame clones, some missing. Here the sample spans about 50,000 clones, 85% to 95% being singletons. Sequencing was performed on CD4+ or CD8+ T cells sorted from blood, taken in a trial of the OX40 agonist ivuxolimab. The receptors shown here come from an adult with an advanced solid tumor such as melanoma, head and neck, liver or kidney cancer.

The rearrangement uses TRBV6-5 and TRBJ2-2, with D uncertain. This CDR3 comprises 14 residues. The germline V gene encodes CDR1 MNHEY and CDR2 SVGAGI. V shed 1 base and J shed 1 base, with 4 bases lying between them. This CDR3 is CASSYFGNTGELFF. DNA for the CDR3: TGTGCCAGCAGTTACTTCGGGAACACCGGGGAGCTGTTTTTT.

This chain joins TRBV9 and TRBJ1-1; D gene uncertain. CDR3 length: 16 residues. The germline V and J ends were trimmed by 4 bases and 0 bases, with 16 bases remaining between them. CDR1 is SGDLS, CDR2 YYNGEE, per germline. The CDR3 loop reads CASSLSSGHMNTEAFF. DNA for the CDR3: TGTGCCAGCAGCCTCTCCTCTGGGCACATGAACACTGAAGCTTTCTTT. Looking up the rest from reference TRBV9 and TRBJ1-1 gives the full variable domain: DSGVTQTPKHLITATGQRVTLRCSPRSGDLSVYWYQQSLDQGLQFLIQYYNGEERAKGNILERFSAQQFPDLHSELNLSSLELGDSALYFCASSLSSGHMNTEAFFGQGTRLTVV.

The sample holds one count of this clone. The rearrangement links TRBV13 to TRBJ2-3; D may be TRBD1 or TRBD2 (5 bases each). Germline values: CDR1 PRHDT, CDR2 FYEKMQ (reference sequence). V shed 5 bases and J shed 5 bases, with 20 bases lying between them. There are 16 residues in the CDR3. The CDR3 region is CASSPRGHLRIDTQYF. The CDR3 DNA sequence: TGTGCCAGCAGCCCACGGGGCCATCTAAGGATAGATACGCAGTATTTT.

CDR3 DNA: TGTGCCAGCAGCACCACTCCAGGGGATTTCAACTATGGCTACACCTTC. It specifies CASSTTPGDFNYGYTF. V is TRBV7-2 and J is TRBJ1-2; tentatively, D is TRBD1 (6 bases). Germline V CDR1 and CDR2: SGHTA, FQGNSA. Trimming cost V 5 bases and J 2 bases, with 18 bases left between them. The CDR3 is made up of 16 amino acids.

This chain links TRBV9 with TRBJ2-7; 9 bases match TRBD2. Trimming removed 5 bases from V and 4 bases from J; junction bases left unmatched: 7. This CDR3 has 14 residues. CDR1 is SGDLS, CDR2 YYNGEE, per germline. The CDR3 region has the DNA TGTGCCAGCAGTGACGGACTAGCGAATTACGAGCAGTACTTC. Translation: CASSDGLANYEQYF.

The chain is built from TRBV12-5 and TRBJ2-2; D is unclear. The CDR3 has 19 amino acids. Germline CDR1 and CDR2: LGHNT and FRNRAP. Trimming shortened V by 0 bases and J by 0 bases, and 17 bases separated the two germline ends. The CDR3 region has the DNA TGTGCTAGTGGTTTGGTACCTACGGGTACCGGTTCGAACACCGGGGAGCTGTTTTTT. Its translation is CASGLVPTGTGSNTGELFF. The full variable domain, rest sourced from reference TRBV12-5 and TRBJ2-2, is DARVTQTPRHKVTEMGQEVTMRCQPILGHNTVFWYRQTMMQGLELLAYFRNRAPLDDSGMPKDRFSAEMPDATLATLKIQPSEPRDSAVYFCASGLVPTGTGSNTGELFFGEGSRLTVL.

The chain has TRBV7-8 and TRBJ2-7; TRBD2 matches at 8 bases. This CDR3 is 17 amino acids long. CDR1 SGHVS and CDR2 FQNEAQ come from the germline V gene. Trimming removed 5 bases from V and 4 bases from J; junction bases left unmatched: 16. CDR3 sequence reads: CASSGYRKREYRYEQYF. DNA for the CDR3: TGTGCCAGCAGCGGCTATAGGAAGCGGGAGTACCGATACGAGCAGTACTTC.

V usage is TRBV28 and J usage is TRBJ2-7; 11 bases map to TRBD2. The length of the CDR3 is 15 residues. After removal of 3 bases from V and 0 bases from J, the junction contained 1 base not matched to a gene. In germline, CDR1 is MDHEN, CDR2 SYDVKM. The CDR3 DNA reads TGTGCCAGCAGTTTCCTAGCGGGAGGCTCCTACGAGCAGTACTTC. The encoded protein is CASSFLAGGSYEQYF.

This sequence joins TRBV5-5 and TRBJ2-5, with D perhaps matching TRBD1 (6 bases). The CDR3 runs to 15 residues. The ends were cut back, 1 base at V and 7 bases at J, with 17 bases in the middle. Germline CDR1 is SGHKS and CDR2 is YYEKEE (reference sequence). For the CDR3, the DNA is TGTGCCAGCAGCTTGTCGTGGCCCCAAGGGGGGACCCAGTACTTC. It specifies CASSLSWPQGGTQYF.

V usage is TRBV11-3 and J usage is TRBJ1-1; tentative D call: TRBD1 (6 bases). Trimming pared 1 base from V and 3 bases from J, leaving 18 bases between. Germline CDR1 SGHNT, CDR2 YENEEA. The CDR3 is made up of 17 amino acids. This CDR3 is CASSLGGGGARDTEAFF. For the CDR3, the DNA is TGTGCCAGCAGCTTAGGAGGTGGGGGGGCGCGTGACACTGAAGCTTTCTTT. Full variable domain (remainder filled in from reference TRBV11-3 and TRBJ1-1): EAGVVQSPRYKIIEKKQPVAFWCNPISGHNTLYWYLQNLGQGPELLIRYENEEAVDDSQLPKDRFSAERLKGVDSTLKIQPAELGDSAVYLCASSLGGGGARDTEAFFGQGTRLTVV.

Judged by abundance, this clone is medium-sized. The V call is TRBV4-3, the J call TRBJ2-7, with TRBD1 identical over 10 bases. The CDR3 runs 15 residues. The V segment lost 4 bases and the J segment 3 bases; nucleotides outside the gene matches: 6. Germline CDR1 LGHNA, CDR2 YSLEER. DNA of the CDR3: TGCGCCAGCAGCCCCGGGACAGGGGCTTTCTACGAGCAGTACTTC. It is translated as CASSPGTGAFYEQYF.

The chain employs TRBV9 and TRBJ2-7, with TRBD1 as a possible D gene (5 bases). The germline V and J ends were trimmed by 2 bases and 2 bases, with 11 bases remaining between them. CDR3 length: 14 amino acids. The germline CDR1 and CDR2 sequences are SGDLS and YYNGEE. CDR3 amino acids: CASSVGLGTYEQYF. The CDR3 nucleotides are TGTGCCAGCAGCGTGGGGCTTGGCACCTACGAGCAGTACTTC.

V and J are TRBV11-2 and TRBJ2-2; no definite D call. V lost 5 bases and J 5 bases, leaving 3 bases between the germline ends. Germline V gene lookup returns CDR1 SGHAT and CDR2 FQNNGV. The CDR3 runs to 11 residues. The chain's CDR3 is CASSPTGELFF. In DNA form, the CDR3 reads TGTGCCAGCAGCCCTACCGGGGAGCTGTTTTTT. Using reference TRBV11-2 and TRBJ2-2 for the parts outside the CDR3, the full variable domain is EAGVAQSPRYKIIEKRQSVAFWCNPISGHATLYWYQQILGQGPKLLIQFQNNGVVDDSQLPKDRFSAERLKGVDSTLKIQPAKLEDSAVYLCASSPTGELFFGEGSRLTVL.

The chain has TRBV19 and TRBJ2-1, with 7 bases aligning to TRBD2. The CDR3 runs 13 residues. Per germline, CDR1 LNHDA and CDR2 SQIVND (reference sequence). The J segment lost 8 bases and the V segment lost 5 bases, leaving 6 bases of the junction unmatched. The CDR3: CASSQGGSHEQFF. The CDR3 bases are TGTGCCAGTAGTCAGGGCGGGAGTCATGAGCAGTTCTTC. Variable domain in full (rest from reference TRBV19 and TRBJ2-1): DGGITQSPKYLFRKEGQNVTLSCEQNLNHDAMYWYRQDPGQGLRLIYYSQIVNDFQKGDIAEGYSVSREKKESFPLTVTSAQKNPTAFYLCASSQGGSHEQFFGPGTRLTVL.

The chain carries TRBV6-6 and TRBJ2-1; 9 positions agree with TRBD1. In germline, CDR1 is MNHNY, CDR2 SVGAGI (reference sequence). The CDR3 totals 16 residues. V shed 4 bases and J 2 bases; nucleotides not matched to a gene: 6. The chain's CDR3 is CASSLSGQGPYNEQFF. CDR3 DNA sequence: TGTGCCAGCAGTTTGTCGGGACAGGGACCCTACAATGAGCAGTTCTTC.